The present entry profiles one T cell receptor (beta chain) with its context. Its antigen is still unknown. Trimming took 1 base from V and 0 from J, leaving 4 bases between them. The CDR3 runs 13 residues. From germline, CDR1 is SQVTM and CDR2 ANQGSEA. The data derive from a study of radiotherapy plus CTLA-4 blockade in lung cancer. The table came from immunoSEQ multiplex PCR; TCRdb's copy has only in-frame clones and leaves some out. The sample includes tens of thousands of clones, roughly 83% of them seen just once. Study results and caveats: Reportedly, early blood T cell clone dynamics best predicted response, with interferon-beta.

The specimen comprised peripheral blood, sampled from a patient treated with radiotherapy plus ipilimumab. The TCR originated in a human donor with non-small cell lung cancer that progressed on radiotherapy plus ipilimumab. V usage is TRBV29-1 and J usage is TRBJ2-4, with no clear D. The CDR3 DNA reads TGCAGCGTTGAAGCCATAGCCAAAAACATTCAGTACTTC. Protein: CSVEAIAKNIQYF.